These 16 T cell receptor beta chains came from one sample sequenced in a study of immune characterization of retroperitoneal liposarcoma. TCRdb called the PCR reads again in MiXCR, with one record for every CDR3 protein. Found here are around 3,000 distinct CDR3 sequences, more than 45% of them singletons; the top ten hold over 40%. Material: tumor tissue. The origin of the receptors is a male donor with retroperitoneal liposarcoma.

This clonotype appeared a few times. This rearrangement joins TRBV6-6 to TRBJ2-1; maybe TRBD2 (6 bases). V shed 0 bases and J shed 14 bases, with 14 bases lying between them. CDR1 MNHNY and CDR2 SVGAGI come from the germline V gene (reference sequence). The CDR3 loop spans 13 amino acids. CDR3 bases: TGTGCCAGCAGTTACTCGCTGGAGGGCCCAAAGTTCTTC. This gives the protein CASSYSLEGPKFF.

V and J are TRBV7-8 and TRBJ1-6, with D unclear. V was shortened by 4 bases and J by 6 bases, with 22 bases between the two germline ends. This CDR3 has 18 residues. Germline V lookup: CDR1 SGHVS, CDR2 FQNEAQ. CDR3 sequence reads: CASSSTRQSVLINSPLHF. The DNA of the CDR3 is TGTGCCAGCAGCTCAACTCGCCAGAGTGTCTTAATTAATTCACCCCTCCACTTT. The complete variable domain, with remaining parts taken from reference TRBV7-8 and TRBJ1-6, reads GAGVSQSPRYKVAKRGQDVALRCDPISGHVSLFWYQQALGQGPEFLTYFQNEAQLDKSGLPSDRFFAERPEGSVSTLKIQRTQQEDSAVYLCASSSTRQSVLINSPLHFGNGTRLTVT.

This clonotype occurred a few times. The J gene is TRBJ2-1, the V gene TRBV4-1; D uncertain. The end of the DNA is better explained by TRBJ2-7, so the J call may be wrong. The germline gives CDR1 MGHRA, CDR2 YSYEKL. This CDR3 is built from 13 residues. This CDR3 reads CASSQDFAYEQYF. CDR3 coding DNA: TGCGCCAGCAGCCAAGATTTCGCCTACGAGCAGTACTTC.

V usage is TRBV12-3 or TRBV12-4 and J usage is TRBJ2-3; tentative D call: TRBD2 (5 bases). The CDR3 contains 15 residues. V was shortened by 2 bases and J by 0 bases, with 9 bases between the two germline ends. The CDR3 DNA is TGTGCCAGCAGTTTAACCGGGATAAGCACAGATACGCAGTATTTT. Amino acids: CASSLTGISTDTQYF.

This clonotype is categorized as medium-sized. DNA for the CDR3: TGTGCCAGCAGTCCCATTTATAATTCACCCCTCCACTTT. Its protein product is CASSPIYNSPLHF. The J gene is TRBJ1-6, the V gene TRBV27; no reliable D call. V was cut by 5 bases and J by 4 bases, with 6 bases left in between. Germline-derived CDR1 and CDR2 are MNHEY and SMNVEV (reference sequence). This CDR3 spans 13 amino acids.

This clonotype has only a few counts. The J gene is TRBJ1-6, the V gene TRBV6-5, with D tentatively TRBD1 (6 bases). Germline values: CDR1 MNHEY, CDR2 SVGAGI. There are 12 residues in the CDR3. Trimming took off 9 bases at V and 10 bases at J, with 13 bases between the two ends. The CDR3 protein is CASWTERSPLHF. Here the CDR3 DNA reads TGTGCCAGTTGGACAGAAAGGTCACCCCTCCACTTT.

The rearrangement links TRBV6-1 to TRBJ1-1; TRBD1 is a possible D gene (6 bases). CDR1 and CDR2 (germline): MNHNS, SASEGT. This CDR3 is 13 amino acids long. The V end was cut by 5 bases, the J end by 1 base, with 8 bases between. DNA for the CDR3: TGTGCCAGCAGTAGACAGGAGAACACTGAAGCTTTCTTT. Protein sequence: CASSRQENTEAFF.

The chain carries TRBV25-1 and TRBJ2-1; 11 nucleotides match TRBD1. CDR3 size: 15 residues. Unmatched junction bases numbered 5, after V lost 3 bases and J lost 7 bases. Looked up from germline, CDR1 is MGHDK and CDR2 is SYGVNS. CDR3 sequence (DNA): TGTGCCAGCAGTGAGCCCGGGACAGGGGGAAATGAGCAGTTCTTC. This translates into CASSEPGTGGNEQFF.

The rearrangement joins TRBV6-1 to TRBJ2-7; TRBD1 matches 10 bases. With V trimmed by 6 bases and J by 6 bases, 8 bases remained unmatched. The germline CDR1 and CDR2 sequences are MNHNS and SASEGT. The CDR3 is made up of 14 amino acids. In nucleotides, the CDR3 is TGTGCCAGCAGAGCGGACAGGGGGTTGATCGAGCAGTACTTC. Protein: CASRADRGLIEQYF.

This chain links TRBV6-1 with TRBJ1-1; no firm D call. This CDR3 region has 11 residues. V lost 5 bases and J lost 13, with 14 bases in between. Germline assignment: CDR1 MNHNS and CDR2 SASEGT. CDR3 sequence: CASSHPDQNFF. The CDR3 nucleotides are TGTGCCAGCAGTCATCCAGATCAGAATTTCTTT.

This clonotype was recorded only once. The V call is TRBV28, the J call TRBJ1-4; no reliable D call. The CDR3 consists of 17 residues. CDR1 is MDHEN, CDR2 SYDVKM, per germline. V was cut by 0 bases and J by 3 bases, with 14 bases left in between. The CDR3 reads CASSLWAGLESNEKLFF. The CDR3 DNA sequence: TGTGCCAGCAGTTTATGGGCAGGCCTGGAGTCTAATGAAAAACTGTTTTTT.

This chain joins TRBV6-4 and TRBJ2-3; no clear D gene. Trimming took 2 bases from V and 0 from J, leaving 3 bases between them. CDR3 length: 13 amino acids. The germline CDR1 and CDR2 sequences are MRHNA and SNTAGT. For the CDR3, the DNA is TGTGCCAGCAGTGACAGGAGCACAGATACGCAGTATTTT. Protein product: CASSDRSTDTQYF.

V is TRBV6-1 and J is TRBJ2-3; D not resolved. This CDR3 spans 14 amino acids. Trimming removed 7 bases at V and 0 bases at J, with 11 bases between. Germline V lookup: CDR1 MNHNS, CDR2 SASEGT. CDR3 region: CASNALGSTDTQYF. The CDR3 coding sequence is TGTGCCAGCAACGCGCTGGGTAGCACAGATACGCAGTATTTT.

The chain combines TRBV12-3 or TRBV12-4 with TRBJ2-1; 8 bases map to TRBD2. The ends lost 7 bases at V and 4 bases at J; junction bases unmatched: 6. This CDR3 is 14 amino acids long. CDR3: CASTTGLAYNEQFF. The CDR3 region has the DNA TGTGCCAGCACCACAGGACTAGCTTACAATGAGCAGTTCTTC.

The chain couples TRBV12-3 or TRBV12-4 to TRBJ2-1; D is ambiguous. The J call may not be correct, given that the DNA end is closer to TRBJ2-7. The CDR3 runs to 14 residues. The CDR3 protein is CASSLYLGYNEQYF. CDR3 DNA: TGTGCCAGCAGTTTATATTTGGGTTACAATGAGCAGTACTTC.

The chain is built from TRBV6-5 and TRBJ2-1; the match to TRBD2 covers 11 bases. The CDR3 spans 15 residues. CDR1 and CDR2 (germline): MNHEY, SVGAGI. Losses at the gene ends were 8 bases for V and 7 bases for J; bases not matched to a gene: 10. The CDR3 reads CASGRTSGSSNEQFF. The CDR3 coding sequence is TGTGCCAGCGGGCGAACTAGCGGGAGTTCAAATGAGCAGTTCTTC.